Below, 25 T cell receptor beta chains from the same sample are listed, as sequenced in a study of TIL therapy for anti-PD-1-resistant metastatic lung cancer. Sequencing used immunoSEQ v3. Assay: immunoSEQ multiplex PCR; the TCRdb copy retains only in-frame clones and omits some. The repertoire has about 50,000 clones, 65% to 90% of them found once; the top ten carry 5%. Described time point: pre-treatment sample, taken before nivolumab and TIL therapy. This material consisted of blood, taken at baseline. The receptors shown here come from a person aged 25 to 85 with non-small cell lung cancer.

This chain uses TRBV2 with TRBJ2-7; unclear D gene. The CDR3 runs 14 residues. The V gene's germline CDR1 is SNHLY and CDR2 FYNNEI. Trimming stripped 8 bases from V and 3 bases from J, with 17 bases between. The CDR3 reads CASGDTVWNYEQYF. The CDR3, as DNA: TGTGCCAGCGGAGACACGGTATGGAACTACGAGCAGTACTTC. Full variable domain (outside the CDR3, taken from reference TRBV2 and TRBJ2-7): EPEVTQTPSHQVTQMGQEVILRCVPISNHLYFYWYRQILGQKVEFLVSFYNNEISEKSEIFDDQFSVERPDGSNFTLKIRSTKLEDSAMYFCASGDTVWNYEQYFGPGTRLTVT.

The chain links TRBV21-1 to TRBJ1-5; the table names TRBD1, a call not compared with the DNA. TRBV21-1 is tagged as a pseudogene. The CDR3 has 15 amino acids. DNA for the CDR3: TGTGCCACCAGGACAGTTGATCCGTGCTATCAGCCCCAGCATTTT. It yields the protein CATRTVDPCYQPQHF.

The chain has TRBV18 and TRBJ2-1; no clear D. Trimming took 3 bases from V and 2 from J, leaving 8 bases between them. The CDR3 length is 14 residues. Germline V gene sequence: CDR1 KGHSH, CDR2 LQKENI. CDR3: CASSPAATYNEQFF. The DNA of the CDR3 is TGTGCCAGCTCACCGGCGGCTACCTACAATGAGCAGTTCTTC. Complete variable domain (other parts from reference TRBV18 and TRBJ2-1): NAGVMQNPRHLVRRRGQEARLRCSPMKGHSHVYWYRQLPEEGLKFMVYLQKENIIDESGMPKERFSAEFPKEGPSILRIQQVVRGDSAAYFCASSPAATYNEQFFGPGTRLTVL.

A single count supports this clone. The chain links TRBV7-2 to TRBJ2-7, with 7 nucleotides matching TRBD2. CDR3 length equals 18 residues. CDR1 is SGHTA, CDR2 FQGNSA, per germline. Trimming took 2 bases from V and 6 from J; bases not matched to a gene: 19. Here the CDR3 DNA reads TGTGCCAGCAGCTTATACTCGTTCGGGGGAGGGGAGGGCATCGAGCAGTACTTC. Its protein product is CASSLYSFGGGEGIEQYF.

The chain employs TRBV11-2 and TRBJ1-3; weak D call: TRBD1 (6 bases). Trimming took 1 base from V and 4 from J, leaving 14 bases between them. This CDR3 contains 16 residues. The germline CDR1 and CDR2 sequences are SGHAT and FQNNGV. CDR3 region: CASSLVTGLTGNTIYF. The CDR3 region has the DNA TGTGCCAGCAGCTTAGTAACAGGGTTGACCGGAAACACCATATATTTT.

The chain uses TRBV30 and TRBJ2-2, with 8 bases aligning to TRBD1. The germline V gene encodes CDR1 GTSNPN and CDR2 SVGIG (reference sequence). The CDR3 extends over 16 amino acids. V shed 0 bases and J 0 bases; nucleotides not matched to a gene: 3. The CDR3, as DNA: TGTGCCTGGAGTGTCAGGGGGCTTGCGAACACCGGGGAGCTGTTTTTT. This sequence encodes CAWSVRGLANTGELFF.

This chain links TRBV7-2 with TRBJ2-7; D is uncertain. The CDR3 is 13 amino acids. Germline CDR1 SGHTA, CDR2 FQGNSA. V was trimmed by 3 bases and J by 6 bases, leaving 12 bases between them. DNA of the CDR3: TGTGCCAGCAGCTTCCGGACGAGAAGCGAGCAGTACTTC. Its protein is CASSFRTRSEQYF.

The rearrangement joins TRBV29-1 to TRBJ2-3; D is uncertain. Deletions cut 3 bases from V and 3 bases from J, with 10 bases between. The CDR3 covers 13 residues. Germline V gene data show CDR1 as SQVTM and CDR2 as ANQGSEA. This chain's CDR3 is CSVDRSGTDTQYF. DNA of the CDR3: TGCAGCGTTGACAGGAGTGGTACAGATACGCAGTATTTT.

This chain connects TRBV28 to TRBJ1-6; no definite D call. CDR3 length: 13 amino acids. The germline V gene has CDR1 MDHEN and CDR2 SYDVKM. The V end lost 6 bases, the J end lost 7 bases, and 10 bases lay between the germline ends. This CDR3 is CASRGPVNSPLHF. The CDR3 DNA reads TGTGCCAGCAGGGGCCCCGTCAATTCACCCCTCCACTTT.

The chain is built from TRBV7-2 and TRBJ2-5; possibly TRBD1 for D (5 bases). This CDR3 region has 14 residues. V lost 2 bases, J lost 3 bases, and 10 bases lay in between. Germline values: CDR1 SGHTA, CDR2 FQGNSA. The DNA of the CDR3 is TGTGCCAGCAGCTTACTGGACAAGAAAGAGACCCAGTACTTC. As protein: CASSLLDKKETQYF. The full variable domain, with the rest looked up from reference TRBV7-2 and TRBJ2-5, is GAGVSQSPSNKVTEKGKDVELRCDPISGHTALYWYRQSLGQGLEFLIYFQGNSAPDKSGLPSDRFSAERTGGSVSTLTIQRTQQEDSAVYLCASSLLDKKETQYFGPGTRLLVL.

This clone has only a few counts. The chain combines TRBV7-9 with TRBJ2-1; 8 nucleotides align to TRBD2. The CDR3 length is 15 residues. V was pared by 5 bases and J by 0 bases, with 3 bases of the junction left unmatched. From germline, CDR1 is SEHNR and CDR2 FQNEAQ (reference sequence). Here the CDR3 DNA reads TGTGCCAGCAGCATAAGCGGGAGCTCCTACAATGAGCAGTTCTTC. Protein: CASSISGSSYNEQFF.

A remark on this clone: One junction end disagrees with the germline gene, perhaps due to a read error. The rearrangement uses TRBV19 and TRBJ2-5; D not certain. Germline-derived CDR1 and CDR2 are LNHDA and SQIVND (reference sequence). This CDR3 spans 14 amino acids. The CDR3 DNA reads as TGTGCCGGTAGTATAGCTGCCCTCGGTGGGACCCAGTACTTC. The encoded protein is CAGSIAALGGTQYF. Full variable domain (remainder filled in from reference TRBV19 and TRBJ2-5): DGGITQSPKYLFRKEGQNVTLSCEQNLNHDAMYWYRQDPGQGLRLIYYSQIVNDFQKGDIAEGYSVSREKKESFPLTVTSAQKNPTAFYLCAGSIAALGGTQYFGPGTRLLVL.

This clone was detected only once. Germline is not matched at one junction end, which may reflect a read error. This chain joins TRBV3-1 (or the pseudogene TRBV3-2) and TRBJ2-3; 9 nucleotides match TRBD2. This CDR3 is built from 15 residues. The V gene's germline CDR1 is LGHDT and CDR2 YNNKEL (reference sequence). The DNA of the CDR3 is TGTGCCAGCAGTCAAGTAGCGGGGGGCACAGATACGCAGTATTTT. Protein product: CASSQVAGGTDTQYF.

The rearrangement joins TRBV7-6 to TRBJ2-6; 8 bases fit TRBD2. The CDR3 runs 19 residues. The germline V gene encodes CDR1 SGHVS and CDR2 FNYEAQ. V lost 5 bases and J lost 0; bases outside the gene matches: 12. The DNA of the CDR3 is TGTGCCAGCAGCCCCCGGGGGGGGAGAGGTGCCTCTGGGGCCAACGTCCTGACTTTC. It translates to CASSPRGGRGASGANVLTF.

The chain recombines TRBV29-1 with TRBJ2-5; maybe TRBD1 (6 bases). Looked up from germline, CDR1 is SQVTM and CDR2 is ANQGSEA. With 0 bases removed from V and 5 bases from J, the gap between germline ends came to 13 bases. CDR3 length: 14 amino acids. The DNA for the CDR3 is TGCAGCGTTGAAGATGGGACACGCGCGGAGACCCAGTACTTC. This sequence encodes CSVEDGTRAETQYF.

The chain links TRBV4-3 to TRBJ1-2; D is possibly TRBD1 (5 bases). Per the germline V gene, CDR1 is LGHNA and CDR2 is YSLEER. The CDR3 totals 14 residues. Trimming left V 8 bases short and J 4 bases short, with 17 bases between. The CDR3 protein is CASGAGRASYGYTF. As DNA, the CDR3 is TGCGCCAGCGGAGCGGGGCGAGCATCCTATGGCTACACCTTC.

The V call is TRBV12-3 or TRBV12-4, the J call TRBJ1-4; the D is unclear. V lost 7 bases to trimming and J lost 14 bases, with 14 bases between them. This CDR3 has 11 residues. CDR3 coding DNA: TGTGCCAGCACTTTGACCGGTTGGCTGTTTTTT. This gives the protein CASTLTGWLFF.

This chain uses TRBV19 with TRBJ2-1; no firm D call. The V and J ends lost 3 bases and 5 bases respectively, with 8 bases between them. The CDR3 loop spans 13 amino acids. In germline, CDR1 is LNHDA, CDR2 SQIVND (reference sequence). CDR3 nucleotides: TGTGCCAGTAGTATTCGCGCTCACAATGAGCAGTTCTTC. It encodes CASSIRAHNEQFF.

This clone was seen more than once but under ten times. The chain combines TRBV4-2 with TRBJ1-3; D remains unclear. CDR3 length: 14 residues. The V gene lost 0 bases and the J gene lost 0 bases, with 3 bases spanning the gap. In germline, CDR1 is LGHNA, CDR2 YNFKEQ. The CDR3 DNA follows: TGTGCCAGCAGCCAAGATCCCTCTGGAAACACCATATATTTT. Translating gives CASSQDPSGNTIYF.

This clone came up a few times. This sequence joins TRBV30 and TRBJ1-5; 7 positions match TRBD1. There are 13 residues in the CDR3. The J segment lost 7 bases and the V segment lost 3 bases, leaving 6 bases of the junction unmatched. Germline V lookup: CDR1 GTSNPN, CDR2 SVGIG (reference sequence). The CDR3 spells CAWSGDRDQPQHF. In DNA, the CDR3 is TGTGCCTGGAGCGGCGACAGGGACCAGCCCCAGCATTTT.

The rearrangement joins TRBV27 to TRBJ1-2; TRBD1 might be the D (5 bases). The CDR3 loop spans 13 amino acids. V was trimmed by 2 bases and J by 4 bases, leaving 8 bases between them. The germline gives CDR1 MNHEY, CDR2 SMNVEV (reference sequence). As DNA, the CDR3 is TGTGCCAGCAGTTTAAGGGGTGGCTATGGCTACACCTTC. This codes for CASSLRGGYGYTF.

This chain connects TRBV28 to TRBJ2-6; a weak D match, TRBD2 (6 bases). The germline gives CDR1 MDHEN, CDR2 SYDVKM. This CDR3 contains 19 residues. The V and J ends lost 10 bases and 0 bases respectively, with 25 bases between them. CDR3 in DNA: TGTGCCACACTCCCTATGGGGGGATCGGCCTCCTCTGGGGCCAACGTCCTGACTTTC. This encodes CATLPMGGSASSGANVLTF.

This clone has just a few counts. The genes are TRBV10-1 and TRBJ2-1; 7 nucleotides align to TRBD2. CDR1 and CDR2 from the germline V gene are WNHNN and SYGVQD (reference sequence). The CDR3 covers 16 residues. Trimming took 3 bases from V and 0 from J; bases not matched to a gene: 5. The CDR3 region is CASSDFRGDSYNEQFF. The CDR3 nucleotides are TGCGCCAGCAGTGATTTTCGGGGGGACTCCTACAATGAGCAGTTCTTC.

This clone was detected only a few times. The chain recombines TRBV5-5 with TRBJ2-3; a possible D gene is TRBD2 (5 bases). V lost 0 bases to trimming and J lost 6 bases, with 14 bases between them. The germline CDR1 and CDR2 sequences are SGHKS and YYEKEE (reference sequence). The CDR3 has 15 amino acids. The CDR3 coding sequence is TGTGCCAGCAGCTTGGGGACTGGTGATGTGGATACGCAGTATTTT. Translated, it gives CASSLGTGDVDTQYF.

The chain joins TRBV7-2 to TRBJ1-5; no definite D call. Germline V gene lookup returns CDR1 SGHTA and CDR2 FQGNSA. V was clipped by 5 bases and J by 7 bases, with 12 bases between them. There are 13 residues in the CDR3. In nucleotides, the CDR3 is TGTGCCAGCAGCGCAAGTTATGGGCAGCCCCAGCATTTT. Translating it yields CASSASYGQPQHF. Drawing the rest from reference TRBV7-2 and TRBJ1-5, the complete variable domain is GAGVSQSPSNKVTEKGKDVELRCDPISGHTALYWYRQSLGQGLEFLIYFQGNSAPDKSGLPSDRFSAERTGGSVSTLTIQRTQQEDSAVYLCASSASYGQPQHFGDGTRLSIL.